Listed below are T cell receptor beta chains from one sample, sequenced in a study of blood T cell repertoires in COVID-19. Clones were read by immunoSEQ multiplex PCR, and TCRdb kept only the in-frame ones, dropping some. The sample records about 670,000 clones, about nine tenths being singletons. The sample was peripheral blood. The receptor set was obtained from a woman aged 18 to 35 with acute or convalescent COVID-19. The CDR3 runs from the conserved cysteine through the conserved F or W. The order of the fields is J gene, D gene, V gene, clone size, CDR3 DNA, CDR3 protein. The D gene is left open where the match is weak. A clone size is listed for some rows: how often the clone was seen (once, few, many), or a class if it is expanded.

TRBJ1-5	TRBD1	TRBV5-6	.	TGTGCCAGCAGCTTATTCGGGACAGACTTTCCCCAGCATTTT	CASSLFGTDFPQHF
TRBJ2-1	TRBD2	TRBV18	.	TGTGCCAGCTCACCCGGGCTAGCGGGGACCGACGGAGAGCAGTTCTTC	CASSPGLAGTDGEQFF
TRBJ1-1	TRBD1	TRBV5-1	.	TGCGCCAGCAGCAGTGGGACAGGAACGAACACTGAAGCTTTCTTT	CASSSGTGTNTEAFF
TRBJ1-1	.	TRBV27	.	TGTGCCAGCAGTTTATTTGGGGGCATGAACACTGAAGCTTTCTTT	CASSLFGGMNTEAFF
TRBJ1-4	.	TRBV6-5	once	TGTGCCAGCAGTTACGGCGGGGGGAAGACTGAAAAACTGTTTTTT	CASSYGGGKTEKLFF
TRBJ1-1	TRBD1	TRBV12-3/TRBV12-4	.	TGTGCCAGCAGACCCCGGGGACAGGGGGGGGCTTTCTTT	CASRPRGQGGAFF
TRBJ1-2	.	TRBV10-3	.	TGTGCCATCAGTGACCACTCCAGGGCAAAGAACTATGGCTACACCTTC	CAISDHSRAKNYGYTF
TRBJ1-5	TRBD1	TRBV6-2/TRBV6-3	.	TGTGCCAGCAGTACTACCAGGGGGAAAGGGCCCCAGCATTTT	CASSTTRGKGPQHF
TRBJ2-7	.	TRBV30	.	TGTGCCTGGAGACGGAGCTACGAGCAGTACTTC	CAWRRSYEQYF
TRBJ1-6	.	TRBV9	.	TGTGCCAGCAGCCGGGGACTGGAGGTGCAGGGAAATTCACCCCTCCACTTT	CASSRGLEVQGNSPLHF
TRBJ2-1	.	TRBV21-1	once	TGTGCCAGCAGCAAGGTTCGAAGGGGGCACAATGAGCAGTTCTTC	CASSKVRRGHNEQFF
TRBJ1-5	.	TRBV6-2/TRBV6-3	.	TGTGCCAGCAGTTACTCGAAGGGGTTACTGGTTCAGCCCCAGCATTTT	CASSYSKGLLVQPQHF
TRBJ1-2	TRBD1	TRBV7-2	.	TGTGCCAGCAGCTTAGATTTGACAGGGAACTATGGCTACACCTTC	CASSLDLTGNYGYTF
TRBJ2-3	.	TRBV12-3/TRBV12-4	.	TGTGCCAGCAGTTTATGGGCAAGGGATACGCAGTATTTT	CASSLWARDTQYF
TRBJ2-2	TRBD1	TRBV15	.	TGTGCCACCGCAACGGGACAGCTCGGGGAGCTGTTTTTT	CATATGQLGELFF
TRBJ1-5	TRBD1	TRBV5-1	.	TGCGCCAGCAGCTGGACAGGGTTGCAGCCCCAGCATTTT	CASSWTGLQPQHF
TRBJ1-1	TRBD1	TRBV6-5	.	TGTGCCAGCAGTTCGACAGGGCTGGAGGCTTTCTTT	CASSSTGLEAFF
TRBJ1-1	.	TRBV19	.	TGTGCCAGTAGTATACTCGGTACTGAAGCTTTCTTT	CASSILGTEAFF
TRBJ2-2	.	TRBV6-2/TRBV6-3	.	TGTGCCAGCAGTTACTCCCAGGGGCCCTACCTGAATAACACCGGGGAGCTGTTTTTT	CASSYSQGPYLNNTGELFF
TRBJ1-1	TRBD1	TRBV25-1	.	TGTGCCAGCAGGCCGACAGGGGGCTTGGACACTGAAGCTTTCTTT	CASRPTGGLDTEAFF
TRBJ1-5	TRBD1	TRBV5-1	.	TGCGCCAGCAGCTTGGAAACAGGGGGCCGTCAGCCCCAGCATTTT	CASSLETGGRQPQHF
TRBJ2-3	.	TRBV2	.	TGTGCCAGCAGTGACCAGGGAACAGATACGCAGTATTTT	CASSDQGTDTQYF
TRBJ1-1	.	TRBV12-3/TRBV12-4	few	TGTGCCAGCACTAGTGGGTGGAACACTGAAGCTTTCTTT	CASTSGWNTEAFF
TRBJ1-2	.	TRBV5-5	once	TGTGCCAGCTCGGCTCCCTGGGGGCCGGATGGCTACACCTTC	CASSAPWGPDGYTF
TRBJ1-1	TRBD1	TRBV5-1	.	TGCGCCAGCAGCACAGGGGACAGGGCCAACCCAAGGTGGACTGAAGCTTTCTTT	CASSTGDRANPRWTEAFF
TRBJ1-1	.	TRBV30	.	TGTGCCTGGACGGAGAGCACTGAAGCTTTCTTT	CAWTESTEAFF
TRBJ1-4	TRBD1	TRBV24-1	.	TGTGCCACCAGTGAATCGGACAGGGGGAATGAAAAACTGTTTTTT	CATSESDRGNEKLFF
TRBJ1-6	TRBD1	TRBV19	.	TGTGCCAGTAGTCCTACAGGGGGGGATTCACCCCTCCACTTT	CASSPTGGDSPLHF